The present T cell receptor beta chain was sequenced within a study of radiotherapy plus CTLA-4 blockade in lung cancer. About the study: Objective responses were seen in 18% of patients, disease control in around 31%. Study-level findings and limits: Once radiotherapy plus ipilimumab had been given, TCR clones derived from tumor expanded in blood. With interferon-beta, early dynamics of blood T cell clones were reported to best predict response.

The assay was immunoSEQ multiplex PCR, and TCRdb's table has in-frame clones only and misses some. The sample lists about 80,000 clones; around 78% were seen once. A remark on this clone: The antigen remains unidentified.

Per germline, CDR1 MGHRA and CDR2 YSYEKL. Unmatched junction bases numbered 7, after V lost 4 bases and J lost 0 bases. The CDR3 is 18 residues long. The gene calls are TRBV4-1 and TRBJ2-4; 12 positions match TRBD2. The source was peripheral blood, collected from a patient treated with radiotherapy plus ipilimumab. The origin of this receptor is a human donor with non-small cell lung cancer whose response to radiotherapy plus ipilimumab could not be evaluated. Some clones in this sample may be carry-over from other donors' samples. CDR3 DNA sequence: TGCGCCAGCAGCCGCGGGACTAGCGGGCCTAGAGCCAAAAACATTCAGTACTTC. This gives the protein CASSRGTSGPRAKNIQYF.